At least ten counts were recorded for the clone carrying this TCR beta chain. These data are taken from a study of early T cells in non-severe SARS-CoV-2 infection. Study information: Sequencing targeted bulk RNA from unsorted whole blood, leaving chains unpaired.

cDNA molecules, individually, were tagged with unique molecular identifiers. A single record per CDR3 protein comes from TCRdb applying MiXCR to the 5' RACE reads. The sample gives over 30,000 distinct CDR3 sequences, around 5.7% of which show up once; roughly 5.7% is in the top ten. Germline lookup yields CDR1 LNHDA and CDR2 SQIVND (reference sequence). The length of the CDR3 is 14 residues. V was pared by 1 base and J by 13 bases, with 16 bases between. This receptor was obtained from an adult who was a healthcare worker with PCR-confirmed SARS-CoV-2 infection or an uninfected control (not recorded which). Sequences were obtained from whole blood. The chain uses TRBV19 and TRBJ1-4, with D perhaps TRBD1 (5 bases). This CDR3 reads CASSIGPAGRGLFF. DNA for the CDR3: TGTGCCAGTAGTATAGGTCCCGCGGGACGAGGACTGTTTTTT.